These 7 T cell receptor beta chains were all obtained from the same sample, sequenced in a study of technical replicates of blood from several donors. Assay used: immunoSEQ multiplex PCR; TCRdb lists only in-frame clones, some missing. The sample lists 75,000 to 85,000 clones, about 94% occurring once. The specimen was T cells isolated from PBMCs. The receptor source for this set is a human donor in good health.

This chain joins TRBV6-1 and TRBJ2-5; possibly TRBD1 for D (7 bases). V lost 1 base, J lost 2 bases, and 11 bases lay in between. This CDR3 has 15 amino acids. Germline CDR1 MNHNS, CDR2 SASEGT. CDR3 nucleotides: TGTGCCAGCAGTGAAGGCGCGGGACAGCAAGAGACCCAGTACTTC. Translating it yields CASSEGAGQQETQYF.

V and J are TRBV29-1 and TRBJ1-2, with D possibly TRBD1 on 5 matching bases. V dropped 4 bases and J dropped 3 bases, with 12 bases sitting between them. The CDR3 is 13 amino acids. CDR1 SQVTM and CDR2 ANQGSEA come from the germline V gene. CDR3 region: CSVAPTVDYGYTF. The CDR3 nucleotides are TGCAGCGTTGCACCGACAGTGGACTATGGCTACACCTTC.

The CDR3 coding sequence is TGTGCCAGCAGCCCATACACCGGGGAGCTGTTTTTT. As protein: CASSPYTGELFF. This rearrangement joins TRBV25-1 to TRBJ2-2; D gene uncertain. The germline V gene encodes CDR1 MGHDK and CDR2 SYGVNS. The V and J ends lost 6 bases and 3 bases respectively, with 5 bases between them. CDR3 length: 12 amino acids.

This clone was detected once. The CDR3 DNA sequence: TGTGCCAGCAGTCCTCAGGGTACGGATTACAATCAGCCCCAGCATTTT. It is translated as CASSPQGTDYNQPQHF. The chain is built from TRBV27 and TRBJ1-5, with TRBD1 as a possible D gene (5 bases). Germline V gives CDR1 MNHEY, CDR2 SMNVEV (reference sequence). This CDR3 has 16 amino acids. V was trimmed by 5 bases and J by 3 bases, leaving 17 bases between them.

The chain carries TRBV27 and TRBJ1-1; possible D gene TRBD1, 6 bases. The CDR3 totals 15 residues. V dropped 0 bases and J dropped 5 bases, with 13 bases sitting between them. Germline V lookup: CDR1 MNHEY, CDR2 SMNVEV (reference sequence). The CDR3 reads CASSLSAGDRTEAFF. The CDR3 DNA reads TGTGCCAGCAGTTTATCGGCAGGGGATAGGACTGAAGCTTTCTTT.

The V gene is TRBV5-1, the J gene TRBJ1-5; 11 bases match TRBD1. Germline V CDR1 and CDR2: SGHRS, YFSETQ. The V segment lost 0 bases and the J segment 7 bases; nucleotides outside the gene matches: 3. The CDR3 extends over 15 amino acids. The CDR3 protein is CASSLGGQGEQPQHF. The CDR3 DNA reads TGCGCCAGCAGCTTGGGGGGACAGGGGGAACAGCCCCAGCATTTT.

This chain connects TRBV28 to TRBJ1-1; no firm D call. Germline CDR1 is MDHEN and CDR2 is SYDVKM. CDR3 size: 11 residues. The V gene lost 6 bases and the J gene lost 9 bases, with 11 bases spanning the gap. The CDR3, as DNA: TGTGCCAGCAGCCCCCCGGGGAAAGCTTTCTTT. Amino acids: CASSPPGKAFF.